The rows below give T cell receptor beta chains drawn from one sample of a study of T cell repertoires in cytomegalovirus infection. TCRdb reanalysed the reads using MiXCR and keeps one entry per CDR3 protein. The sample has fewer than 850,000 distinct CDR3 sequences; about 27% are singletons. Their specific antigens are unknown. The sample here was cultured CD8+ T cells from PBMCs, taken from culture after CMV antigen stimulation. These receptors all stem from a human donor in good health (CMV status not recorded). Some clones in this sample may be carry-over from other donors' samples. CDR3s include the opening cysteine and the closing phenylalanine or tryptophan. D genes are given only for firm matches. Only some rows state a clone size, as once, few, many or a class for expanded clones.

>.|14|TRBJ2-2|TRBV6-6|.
CASIEVRDTGELFF
TGTGCCAGCATAGAGGTTCGGGACACCGGGGAGCTGTTTTTT
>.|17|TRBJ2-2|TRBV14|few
CASSPLASPRDAGELFF
TGTGCCAGCAGCCCTCTAGCTTCCCCCCGAGATGCCGGGGAGCTGTTTTTT
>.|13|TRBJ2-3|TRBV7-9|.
CASWNGGTDTQYF
TGTGCCAGCTGGAATGGGGGCACAGATACGCAGTATTTT
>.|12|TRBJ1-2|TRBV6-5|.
CATQRGGYGYTF
TGTGCCACACAACGGGGCGGGTATGGCTACACCTTC
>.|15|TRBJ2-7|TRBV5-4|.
CASSLTEGLLNEQYF
TGTGCCAGCAGCTTGACAGAGGGGCTTCTGAACGAGCAGTACTTC
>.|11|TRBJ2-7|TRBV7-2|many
CASSTTYEQYF
TGTGCCAGCAGCACAACCTACGAGCAGTACTTC
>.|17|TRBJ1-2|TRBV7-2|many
CASSFIDVSVGIDGYTF
TGTGCCAGCAGCTTCATAGATGTCTCGGTGGGGATTGATGGCTACACCTTC
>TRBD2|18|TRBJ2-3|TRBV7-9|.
CASSPKERGTQSTDTQYF
TGTGCCAGCAGCCCAAAAGAGCGGGGCACACAAAGCACAGATACGCAGTATTTT
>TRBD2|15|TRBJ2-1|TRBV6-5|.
CASSGGLADNNEQFF
TGTGCCAGCAGTGGGGGACTAGCGGACAACAATGAGCAGTTCTTC
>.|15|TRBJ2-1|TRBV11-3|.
CASSFGRSATNEQFF
TGTGCCAGCAGCTTCGGCCGGAGTGCTACTAATGAGCAGTTCTTC
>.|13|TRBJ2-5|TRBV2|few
CAIRGTTGETQYF
TGTGCCATCCGTGGGACGACGGGGGAGACCCAGTACTTC
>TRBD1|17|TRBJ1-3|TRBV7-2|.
CASSTSGGASSGNTIYF
TGTGCCAGCAGCACTTCAGGGGGCGCTTCCTCTGGAAACACCATATATTTT
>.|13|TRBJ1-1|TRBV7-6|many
CASRFLQGTEAFF
TGTGCCAGCAGATTTCTTCAGGGGACTGAAGCTTTCTTT
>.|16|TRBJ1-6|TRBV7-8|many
CASSSAGSSYNSPLHF
TGTGCCAGCAGCTCCGCTGGGAGCTCCTATAATTCACCCCTCCACTTT
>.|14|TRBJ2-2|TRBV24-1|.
CATSGTLLGGELFF
TGTGCCACCAGTGGGACTCTTCTTGGCGGGGAGCTGTTTTTT
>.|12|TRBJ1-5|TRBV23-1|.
CASSQEGKPQHF
TGCGCCAGTAGTCAAGAGGGGAAGCCCCAGCATTTT
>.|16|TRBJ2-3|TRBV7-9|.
CASSFPPGPRTDTQYF
TGTGCCAGCAGCTTTCCGCCGGGACCGCGCACAGATACGCAGTATTTT
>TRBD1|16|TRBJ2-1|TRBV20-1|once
CSASRPGTGAYNEQFF
TGCAGTGCTAGCCGCCCCGGGACAGGGGCGTACAATGAGCAGTTCTTC
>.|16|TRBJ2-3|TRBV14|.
CASSLEEHLLTDTQYF
TGTGCCAGCAGCCTGGAAGAGCACCTACTCACAGATACGCAGTATTTT
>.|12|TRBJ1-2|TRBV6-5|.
CASRSPNYGYTF
TGTGCCAGCCGCAGCCCTAACTATGGCTACACCTTC
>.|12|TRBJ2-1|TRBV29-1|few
CSVEGVNNEQFF
TGCAGCGTTGAAGGCGTAAATAATGAGCAGTTCTTC
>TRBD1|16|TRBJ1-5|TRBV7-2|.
CASSLAGTGFHQPQHF
TGTGCCAGCAGCTTAGCCGGGACAGGATTTCATCAGCCCCAGCATTTT
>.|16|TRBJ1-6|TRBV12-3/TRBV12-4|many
CASSRDKSSYNSPLHF
TGTGCCAGCAGCCGAGACAAGAGCTCCTATAATTCACCCCTCCACTTT
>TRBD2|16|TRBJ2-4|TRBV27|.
CASSSSSGLAKNIQYF
TGTGCCAGCAGTTCGTCTAGCGGTTTAGCCAAAAACATTCAGTACTTC
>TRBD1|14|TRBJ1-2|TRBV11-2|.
CASSLFGQAYGYTF
TGTGCCAGCAGCTTATTTGGACAGGCCTATGGCTACACCTTC
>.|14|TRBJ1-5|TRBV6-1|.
CASRDGQKGQPQHF
TGTGCCAGCAGGGACGGCCAAAAAGGGCAGCCCCAGCATTTT
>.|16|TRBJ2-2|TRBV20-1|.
CSARDQMRRDTGELFF
TGCAGTGCTAGAGATCAAATGCGACGTGACACCGGGGAGCTGTTTTTT
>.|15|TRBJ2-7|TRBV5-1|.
CASSLADRPAYEQYF
TGCGCCAGCAGCTTGGCCGACAGGCCGGCCTACGAGCAGTACTTC
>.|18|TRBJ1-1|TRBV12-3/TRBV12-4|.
CASSFLTSLKGQNTEAFF
TGTGCCAGCAGTTTTTTGACGTCTCTAAAGGGCCAGAACACTGAAGCTTTCTTT
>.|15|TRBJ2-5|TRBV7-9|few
CASSPSDWKKETQYF
TGTGCCAGCAGCCCATCGGACTGGAAAAAAGAGACCCAGTACTTC
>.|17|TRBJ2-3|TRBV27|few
CASSFSAFAGSTDTQYF
TGTGCCAGCAGTTTCTCCGCCTTTGCGGGGTCCACAGATACGCAGTATTTT
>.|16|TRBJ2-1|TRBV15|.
CATSRDWGHSGNEQFF
TGTGCCACCAGCAGAGATTGGGGGCATAGCGGCAATGAGCAGTTCTTC
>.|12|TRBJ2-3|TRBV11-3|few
CASSEGSDTQYF
TGTGCCAGCAGTGAGGGGTCGGATACGCAGTATTTT
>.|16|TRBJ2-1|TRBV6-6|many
CASSYSKAGPYNEQFF
TGTGCCAGCAGTTACTCGAAGGCAGGCCCCTACAATGAGCAGTTCTTC
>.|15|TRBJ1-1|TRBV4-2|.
CASSQPDGENTEAFF
TGTGCCAGCAGCCAACCCGACGGAGAGAACACTGAAGCTTTCTTT
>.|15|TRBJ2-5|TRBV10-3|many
CAISESTHSQETQYF
TGTGCCATCAGTGAGTCGACTCATAGCCAAGAGACCCAGTACTTC
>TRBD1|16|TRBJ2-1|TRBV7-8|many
CASSLAGTGWINEQFF
TGTGCCAGCAGCTTAGCCGGGACAGGGTGGATCAATGAGCAGTTCTTC
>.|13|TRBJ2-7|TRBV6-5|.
CASSYLQLSEQYF
TGTGCCAGCAGTTACTTACAGTTGAGCGAGCAGTACTTC
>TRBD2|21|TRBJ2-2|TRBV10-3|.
CAISEPPGLAGGRLNTGELFF
TGTGCCATCAGTGAACCACCGGGACTAGCGGGGGGCCGGTTGAACACCGGGGAGCTGTTTTTT
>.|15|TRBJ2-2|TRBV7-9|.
CASSLVLRGDGELFF
TGTGCCAGCAGCTTAGTCTTGCGGGGAGACGGGGAGCTGTTTTTT
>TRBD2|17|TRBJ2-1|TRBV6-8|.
CASSATLLAGGPNEQFF
TGTGCCAGCAGTGCTACCTTACTAGCGGGGGGGCCGAATGAGCAGTTCTTC
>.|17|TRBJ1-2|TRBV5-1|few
CASSLRDPLRRADGYTF
TGCGCCAGCAGCTTACGGGACCCTCTTAGAAGGGCGGATGGCTACACCTTC
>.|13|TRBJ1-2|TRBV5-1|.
CASSLGDVDGYTF
TGCGCCAGCAGCTTGGGGGACGTGGATGGCTACACCTTC
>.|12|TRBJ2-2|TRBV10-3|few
CAIRKDTGELFF
TGTGCCATCAGGAAGGACACCGGGGAGCTGTTTTTT
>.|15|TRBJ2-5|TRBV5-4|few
CASSFSPADQETQYF
TGTGCCAGCAGCTTCTCCCCGGCCGATCAAGAGACCCAGTACTTC
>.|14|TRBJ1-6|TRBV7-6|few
CASSHGFGNSPLHF
TGTGCCAGCAGCCACGGTTTCGGAAATTCACCCCTCCACTTT
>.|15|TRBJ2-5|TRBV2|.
CASLGRGGLQETQYF
TGTGCCAGCCTGGGAAGGGGGGGACTTCAAGAGACCCAGTACTTC
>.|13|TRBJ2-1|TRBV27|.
CASSLGGGPEQFF
TGTGCCAGCAGTTTAGGAGGGGGGCCTGAGCAGTTCTTC
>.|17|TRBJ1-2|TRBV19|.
CASSMEPDIPGYYGYTF
TGTGCCAGTAGTATGGAACCGGACATCCCGGGATACTATGGCTACACCTTC
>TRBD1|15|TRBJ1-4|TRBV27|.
CASSNRQGANEKLFF
TGTGCCAGCAGTAACAGACAGGGGGCTAATGAAAAACTGTTTTTT
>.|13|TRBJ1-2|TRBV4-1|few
CASSQVNSYGYTF
TGCGCCAGCAGCCAAGTTAACAGCTATGGCTACACCTTC
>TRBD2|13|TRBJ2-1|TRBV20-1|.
CSASSGGADEQFF
TGCAGTGCTTCCTCCGGGGGGGCCGATGAGCAGTTCTTC
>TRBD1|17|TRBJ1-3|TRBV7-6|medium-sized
CASSPTRGTVSGNTIYF
TGTGCCAGCAGTCCTACCAGGGGGACAGTCTCTGGAAACACCATATATTTT
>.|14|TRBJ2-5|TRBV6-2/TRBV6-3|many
CASSNGGIVETQYF
TGTGCCAGCAGCAATGGGGGGATCGTGGAGACCCAGTACTTC
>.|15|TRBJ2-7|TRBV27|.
CASSSDSSLPYEQYF
TGTGCCAGCAGTTCGGACAGCTCTCTGCCCTACGAGCAGTACTTC